A selection of T cell receptor beta chains follows, all from one sample in a study of cytomegalovirus exposure and HLA in healthy donors. Sequencing used immunoSEQ multiplex PCR; TCRdb keeps in-frame clones, though not all of them. The sample comprises 55,000 to 75,000 clones, 65% to 80% of which are singletons, and around a sixth rests with the top ten. The specimen was PBMCs. Receptors originate from a man in his forties in good health and CMV-seropositive. Both conserved end residues are part of each CDR3. A D gene is named only where the DNA matches it firmly. Some rows have no size entry. The others give once, few or many, or a class for an expanded clone.

CDR3: CASSLGGLAGPSGANVLTF
DNA: TGTGCCAGCAGTTTAGGGGGACTAGCGGGGCCCTCTGGGGCCAACGTCCTGACTTTC
size: -
J: TRBJ2-6
D: TRBD2
V: TRBV28

CDR3: CASSIGSGGPPYNEQFF
DNA: TGTGCCAGCTCAATCGGGAGCGGGGGGCCACCGTACAATGAGCAGTTCTTC
size: -
J: TRBJ2-1
D: TRBD2
V: TRBV27

CDR3: CAWSPGLAGFQETQYF
DNA: TGTGCCTGGAGTCCGGGACTAGCGGGGTTCCAAGAGACCCAGTACTTC
size: -
J: TRBJ2-5
D: TRBD2
V: TRBV30

CDR3: CASSLAGYSGKETQYF
DNA: TGTGCCAGCAGCTTGGCCGGATACAGTGGTAAGGAGACCCAGTACTTC
size: -
J: TRBJ2-5
D: -
V: TRBV5-4

CDR3: CASSTGFSSNEQFF
DNA: TGTGCCAGTAGTACGGGTTTCTCGAGCAATGAGCAGTTCTTC
size: -
J: TRBJ2-1
D: -
V: TRBV19

CDR3: CASSPSTATFSGNTIYF
DNA: TGTGCCAGCTCACCGTCGACAGCCACATTCTCTGGAAACACCATATATTTT
size: -
J: TRBJ1-3
D: -
V: TRBV18

CDR3: CARSSGSSYNEQFF
DNA: TGTGCCAGATCTAGCGGAAGCTCCTACAATGAGCAGTTCTTC
size: few
J: TRBJ2-1
D: TRBD2
V: TRBV2

CDR3: CASSQDYTGSYEQYF
DNA: TGCGCCAGCAGCCAAGATTATACAGGGAGCTACGAGCAGTACTTC
size: -
J: TRBJ2-7
D: -
V: TRBV4-1

CDR3: CASSYDFPNTEAFF
DNA: TGCGCCAGCAGCTACGACTTCCCGAACACTGAAGCTTTCTTT
size: few
J: TRBJ1-1
D: -
V: TRBV5-1

CDR3: CASSLRWGPYNEQFF
DNA: TGTGCCAGCAGTTTAAGGTGGGGCCCCTACAATGAGCAGTTCTTC
size: -
J: TRBJ2-1
D: -
V: TRBV27

CDR3: CASSGGRLDTQYF
DNA: TGTGCCAGCAGTGGCGGGAGGTTGGATACGCAGTATTTT
size: -
J: TRBJ2-3
D: TRBD2
V: TRBV6-1

CDR3: CASSEVLAGGTETQYF
DNA: TGTGCCAGCAGTGAAGTTTTAGCGGGGGGGACGGAGACCCAGTACTTC
size: -
J: TRBJ2-5
D: TRBD2
V: TRBV6-1

CDR3: CASSLAGDSGNTIYF
DNA: TGTGCCAGCAGCTTAGCAGGGGACTCTGGAAACACCATATATTTT
size: -
J: TRBJ1-3
D: -
V: TRBV11-2

CDR3: CASSFQLNEAFF
DNA: TGTGCTAGCAGCTTCCAGTTAAATGAAGCTTTCTTT
size: -
J: TRBJ1-1
D: -
V: TRBV7-7

CDR3: CASGAGGAGANVLTF
DNA: TGTGCCAGCGGGGCAGGTGGGGCTGGGGCCAACGTCCTGACTTTC
size: -
J: TRBJ2-6
D: -
V: TRBV9

CDR3: CASSWGQGDTEAFF
DNA: TGTGCCAGCAGCTGGGGACAGGGGGACACTGAAGCTTTCTTT
size: -
J: TRBJ1-1
D: TRBD1
V: TRBV7-9

CDR3: CAWSPSTYVGPGNTIYF
DNA: TGTGCCTGGAGTCCCTCTACCTATGTGGGGCCTGGAAACACCATATATTTT
size: -
J: TRBJ1-3
D: -
V: TRBV30

CDR3: CASSYELQGGSEAFF
DNA: TGTGCCAGCAGTTACGAATTACAGGGGGGCTCTGAAGCTTTCTTT
size: -
J: TRBJ1-1
D: TRBD1
V: TRBV6-5

CDR3: CASSLGSSGGDTQYF
DNA: TGCGCCAGCAGCTTGGGTTCATCCGGAGGGGATACGCAGTATTTT
size: once
J: TRBJ2-3
D: -
V: TRBV5-1

CDR3: CASSSPLGGAVETQYF
DNA: TGTGCCAGCAGCTCCCCTTTGGGGGGGGCGGTGGAGACCCAGTACTTC
size: -
J: TRBJ2-5
D: -
V: TRBV7-2

CDR3: CASSAGQGDEKLFF
DNA: TGTGCCAGTAGTGCGGGACAGGGAGATGAAAAACTGTTTTTT
size: -
J: TRBJ1-4
D: TRBD1
V: TRBV19

CDR3: CASGGDEQFF
DNA: TGTGCTTCCGGGGGTGATGAGCAGTTCTTC
size: once
J: TRBJ2-1
D: -
V: TRBV7-6

CDR3: CASSLARVASGSHEQYF
DNA: TGTGCCAGCAGCTTAGCGAGGGTAGCTAGCGGGAGCCACGAGCAGTACTTC
size: -
J: TRBJ2-7
D: TRBD2
V: TRBV13

CDR3: CASSWAGNQETQYF
DNA: TGCGCCAGCAGCTGGGCCGGGAACCAAGAGACCCAGTACTTC
size: -
J: TRBJ2-5
D: -
V: TRBV5-1

CDR3: CASSYTVPGVVNEQFF
DNA: TGTGCCAGCAGTTACACGGTCCCGGGAGTGGTGAATGAGCAGTTCTTC
size: -
J: TRBJ2-1
D: -
V: TRBV27

CDR3: CASSATSGADNEQFF
DNA: TGCGCCAGCAGCGCGACTAGCGGGGCTGACAATGAGCAGTTCTTC
size: -
J: TRBJ2-1
D: TRBD2
V: TRBV4-3

CDR3: CASSLQGPTNTGELFF
DNA: TGTGCCAGCAGTTTACAGGGCCCCACGAACACCGGGGAGCTGTTTTTT
size: -
J: TRBJ2-2
D: -
V: TRBV6-5

CDR3: CASSLSGQVTDTQYF
DNA: TGTGCCAGCAGCTTATCGGGACAGGTCACAGATACGCAGTATTTT
size: -
J: TRBJ2-3
D: TRBD1
V: TRBV7-2

CDR3: CASSYMTSGITDTQYF
DNA: TGTGCCAGCAGTTATATGACTAGCGGGATCACAGATACGCAGTATTTT
size: few
J: TRBJ2-3
D: TRBD2
V: TRBV6-5

CDR3: CASSRGHRGAYEQYF
DNA: TGTGCCAGCAGCAGAGGCCACAGGGGCGCCTACGAGCAGTACTTC
size: once
J: TRBJ2-7
D: TRBD1
V: TRBV9